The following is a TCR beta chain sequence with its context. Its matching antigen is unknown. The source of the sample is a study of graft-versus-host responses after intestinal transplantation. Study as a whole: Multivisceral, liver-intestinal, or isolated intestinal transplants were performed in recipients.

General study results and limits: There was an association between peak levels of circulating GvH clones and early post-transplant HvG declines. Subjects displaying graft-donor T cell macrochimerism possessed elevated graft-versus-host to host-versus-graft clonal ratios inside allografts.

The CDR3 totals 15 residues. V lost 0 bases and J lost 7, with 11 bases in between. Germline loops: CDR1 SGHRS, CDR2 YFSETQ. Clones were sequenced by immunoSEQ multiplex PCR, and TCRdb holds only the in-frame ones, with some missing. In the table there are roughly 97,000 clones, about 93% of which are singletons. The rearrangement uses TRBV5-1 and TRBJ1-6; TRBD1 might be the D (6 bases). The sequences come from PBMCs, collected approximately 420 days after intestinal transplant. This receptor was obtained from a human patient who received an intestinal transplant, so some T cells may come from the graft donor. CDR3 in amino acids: CASSLDGGQNSPLHF. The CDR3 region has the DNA TGCGCCAGCAGCTTGGATGGGGGCCAAAATTCACCCCTCCACTTT.